Included here is one T cell receptor beta chain sequence, with context. Its antigen is not identified. The PCR had 60 Vbeta and 13 Jbeta primers. Clones were sequenced by immunoSEQ multiplex PCR, and TCRdb holds only the in-frame ones, with some missing. The data contain some 190,000 clones, around 84% of them singletons. The sample comes from a study of cytomegalovirus exposure and HLA in healthy donors. Study results and limitations: Reports indicate that TCR beta sequences accurately predicted the HLA-A and HLA-B alleles of most subjects.

In germline, CDR1 is LNHDA, CDR2 SQIVND (reference sequence). CDR3 length: 15 amino acids. The ends lost 6 bases at V and 4 bases at J; junction bases unmatched: 10. The clonotype comes from a boy aged 2 to 10 in good health and CMV-seronegative. Material for sequencing was PBMCs. V and J are TRBV19 and TRBJ1-2; 8 nucleotides agree with TRBD1. CDR3: CASRDTGQGGYGYTF. The CDR3 nucleotides read TGTGCCAGTAGGGACACCGGACAGGGAGGCTATGGCTACACCTTC.